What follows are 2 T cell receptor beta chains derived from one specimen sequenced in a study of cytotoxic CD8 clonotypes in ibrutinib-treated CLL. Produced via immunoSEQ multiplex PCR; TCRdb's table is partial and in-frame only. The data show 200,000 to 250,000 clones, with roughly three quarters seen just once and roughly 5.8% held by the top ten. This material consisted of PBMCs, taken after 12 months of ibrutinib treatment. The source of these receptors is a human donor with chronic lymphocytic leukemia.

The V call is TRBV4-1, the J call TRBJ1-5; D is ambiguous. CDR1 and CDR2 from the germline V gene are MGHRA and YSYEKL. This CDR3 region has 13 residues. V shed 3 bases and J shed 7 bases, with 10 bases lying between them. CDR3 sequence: CASSQGSAQPQHF. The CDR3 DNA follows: TGCGCCAGCAGCCAGGGTTCAGCCCAGCCCCAGCATTTT.

In DNA, the CDR3 is TGTGCCAGCAGTTTATCCGGGGACACCTGGCCCTATGGCTACACCTTC. This translates into CASSLSGDTWPYGYTF. The chain carries TRBV27 and TRBJ1-2; a weak D match, TRBD1 (6 bases). Between the trimmed V and J ends, which lost 0 bases and 4 bases, there was a span of 15 bases. Germline V gene lookup returns CDR1 MNHEY and CDR2 SMNVEV (reference sequence). This CDR3 region has 16 residues.